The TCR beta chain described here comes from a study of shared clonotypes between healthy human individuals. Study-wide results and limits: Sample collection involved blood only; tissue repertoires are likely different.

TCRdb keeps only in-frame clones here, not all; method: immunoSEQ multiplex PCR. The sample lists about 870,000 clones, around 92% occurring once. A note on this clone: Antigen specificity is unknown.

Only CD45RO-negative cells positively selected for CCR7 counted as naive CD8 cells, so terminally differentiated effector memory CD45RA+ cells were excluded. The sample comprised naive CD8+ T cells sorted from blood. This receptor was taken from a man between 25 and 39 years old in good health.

CDR3 nucleotides: TGTGCTACCAACAGGGGATGGACTGAAGCTTTCTTT. Translated: CATNRGWTEAFF. The V and J genes are TRBV28 and TRBJ1-1, with 7 bases that match TRBD1. From germline, CDR1 is MDHEN and CDR2 SYDVKM. CDR3 length: 12 residues.